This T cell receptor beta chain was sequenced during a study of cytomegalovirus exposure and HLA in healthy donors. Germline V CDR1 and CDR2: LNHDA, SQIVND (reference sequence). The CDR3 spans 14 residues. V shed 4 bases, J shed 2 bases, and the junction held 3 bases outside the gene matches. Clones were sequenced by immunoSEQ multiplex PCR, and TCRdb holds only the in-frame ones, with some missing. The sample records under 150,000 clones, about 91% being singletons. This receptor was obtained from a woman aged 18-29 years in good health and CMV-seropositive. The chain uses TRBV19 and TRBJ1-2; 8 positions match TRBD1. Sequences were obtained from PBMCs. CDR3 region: CASSTWTGNYGYTF. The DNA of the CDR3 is TGTGCCAGTAGTACCTGGACAGGGAACTATGGCTACACCTTC.